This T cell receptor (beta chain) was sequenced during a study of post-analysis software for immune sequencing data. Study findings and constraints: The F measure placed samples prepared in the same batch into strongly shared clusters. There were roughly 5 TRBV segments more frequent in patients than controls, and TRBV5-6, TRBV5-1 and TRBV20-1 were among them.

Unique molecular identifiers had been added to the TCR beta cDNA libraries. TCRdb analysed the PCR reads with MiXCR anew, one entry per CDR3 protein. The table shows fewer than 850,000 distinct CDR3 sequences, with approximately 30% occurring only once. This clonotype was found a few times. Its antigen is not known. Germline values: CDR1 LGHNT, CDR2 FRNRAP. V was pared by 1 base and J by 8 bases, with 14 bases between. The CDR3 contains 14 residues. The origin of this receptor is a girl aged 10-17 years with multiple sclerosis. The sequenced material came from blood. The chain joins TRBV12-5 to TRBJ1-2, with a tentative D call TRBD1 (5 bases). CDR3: CASGLDGGVWGYTF. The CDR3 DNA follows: TGTGCTAGTGGTTTGGACGGGGGGGTATGGGGCTACACCTTC.